This T cell receptor beta chain was captured in a study of blood T cell repertoires in COVID-19. Produced via immunoSEQ multiplex PCR; TCRdb's table is partial and in-frame only. Among 80,000 to 100,000 clones listed, over 70% were seen once. Germline V lookup: CDR1 LGHNA, CDR2 YNFKEQ. This CDR3 is built from 14 residues. V lost 1 base and J lost 5, with 9 bases in between. The rearrangement uses TRBV4-2 and TRBJ1-5, with a tentative D call TRBD1 (6 bases). This clonotype was sampled from a human donor in a cohort sampled during active COVID-19. Sequenced sample: peripheral blood. CDR3 DNA: TGTGCCAGCAGCCAAGGGCAGGGGCATCAGCCCCAGCATTTT. As protein: CASSQGQGHQPQHF.